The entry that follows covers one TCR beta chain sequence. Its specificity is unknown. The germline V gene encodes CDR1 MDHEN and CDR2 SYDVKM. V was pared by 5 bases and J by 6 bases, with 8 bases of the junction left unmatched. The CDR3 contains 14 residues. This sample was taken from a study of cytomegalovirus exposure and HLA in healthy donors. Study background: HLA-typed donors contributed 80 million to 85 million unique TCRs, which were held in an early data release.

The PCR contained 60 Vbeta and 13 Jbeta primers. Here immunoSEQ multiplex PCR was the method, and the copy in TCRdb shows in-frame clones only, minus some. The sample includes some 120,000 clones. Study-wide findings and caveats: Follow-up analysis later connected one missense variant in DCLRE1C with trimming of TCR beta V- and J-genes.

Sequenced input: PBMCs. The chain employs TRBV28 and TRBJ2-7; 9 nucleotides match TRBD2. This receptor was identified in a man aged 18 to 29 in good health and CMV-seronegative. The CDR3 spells CASSPTGTSTEQYF. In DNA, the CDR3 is TGTGCCAGCAGTCCAACTGGGACTAGCACCGAGCAGTACTTC.